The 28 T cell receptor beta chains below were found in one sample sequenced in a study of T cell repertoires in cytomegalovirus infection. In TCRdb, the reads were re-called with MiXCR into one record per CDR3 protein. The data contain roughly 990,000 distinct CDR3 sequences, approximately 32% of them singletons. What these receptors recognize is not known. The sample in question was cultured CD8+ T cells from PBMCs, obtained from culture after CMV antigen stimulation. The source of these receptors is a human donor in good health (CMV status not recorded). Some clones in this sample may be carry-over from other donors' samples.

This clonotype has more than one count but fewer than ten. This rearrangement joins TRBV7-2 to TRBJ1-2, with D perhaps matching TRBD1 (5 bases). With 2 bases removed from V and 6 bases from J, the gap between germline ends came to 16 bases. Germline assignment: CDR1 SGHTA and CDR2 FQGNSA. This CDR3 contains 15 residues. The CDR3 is CASSLSDQGWHGYTF. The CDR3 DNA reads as TGTGCCAGCAGCTTATCAGACCAGGGTTGGCATGGCTACACCTTC.

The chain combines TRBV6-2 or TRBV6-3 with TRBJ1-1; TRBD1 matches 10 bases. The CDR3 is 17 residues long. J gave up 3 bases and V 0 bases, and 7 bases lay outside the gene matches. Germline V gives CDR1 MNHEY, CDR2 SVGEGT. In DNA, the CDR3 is TGTGCCAGCAGTTACTCTTATCGGGACAGGGGCGACACTGAAGCTTTCTTT. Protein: CASSYSYRDRGDTEAFF.

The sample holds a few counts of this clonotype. CDR3 nucleotides: TGTGCCAGCAGTCATGACAGACGAAATGAAAAACTGTTTTTT. Translated, it gives CASSHDRRNEKLFF. The gene calls are TRBV6-2 or TRBV6-3 and TRBJ1-4; a weak D match, TRBD1 (5 bases). CDR1 and CDR2 (germline): MNHEY, SVGEGT. The V end lost 5 bases, the J end lost 5 bases, and 12 bases lay between the germline ends. The CDR3 has 14 amino acids.

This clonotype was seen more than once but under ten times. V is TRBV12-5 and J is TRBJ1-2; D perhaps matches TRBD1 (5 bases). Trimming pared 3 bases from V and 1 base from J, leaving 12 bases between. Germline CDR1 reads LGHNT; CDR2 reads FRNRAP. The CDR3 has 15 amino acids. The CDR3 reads CASGFQGLDNYGYTF. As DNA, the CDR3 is TGTGCTAGTGGTTTTCAGGGATTGGATAACTATGGCTACACCTTC.

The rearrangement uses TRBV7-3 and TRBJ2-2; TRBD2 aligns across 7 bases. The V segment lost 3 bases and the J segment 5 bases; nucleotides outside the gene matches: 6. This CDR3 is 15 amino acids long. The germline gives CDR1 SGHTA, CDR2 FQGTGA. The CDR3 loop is CASSLGGSWTGELFF. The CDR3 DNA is TGTGCCAGCAGCTTGGGCGGGAGTTGGACCGGGGAGCTGTTTTTT.

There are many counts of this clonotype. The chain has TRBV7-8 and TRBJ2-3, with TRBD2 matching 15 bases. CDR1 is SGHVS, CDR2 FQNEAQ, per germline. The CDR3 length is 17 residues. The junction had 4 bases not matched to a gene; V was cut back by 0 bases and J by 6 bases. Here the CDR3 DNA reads TGTGCCAGCAGCTTAGCCGGACTAGCGGGGGGGCCTGATACGCAGTATTTT. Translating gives CASSLAGLAGGPDTQYF.

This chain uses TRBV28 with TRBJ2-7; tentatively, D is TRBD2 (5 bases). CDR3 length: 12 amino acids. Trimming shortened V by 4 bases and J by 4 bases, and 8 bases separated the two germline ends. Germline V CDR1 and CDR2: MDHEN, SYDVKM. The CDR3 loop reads CASSSVAYEQYV. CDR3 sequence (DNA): TGTGCCAGCAGTTCAGTAGCGTACGAGCAGTACGTC.

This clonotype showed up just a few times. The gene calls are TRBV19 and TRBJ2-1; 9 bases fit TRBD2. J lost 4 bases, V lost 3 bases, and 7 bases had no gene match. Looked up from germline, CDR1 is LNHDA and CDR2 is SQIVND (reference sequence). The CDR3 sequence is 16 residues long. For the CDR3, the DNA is TGTGCCAGTAGTATGCGTAGCGGGGGACGTTACAATGAGCAGTTCTTC. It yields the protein CASSMRSGGRYNEQFF.

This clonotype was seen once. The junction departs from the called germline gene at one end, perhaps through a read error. CDR3: CVTSSTGNTDTQYF. CDR3 coding DNA: TGTGTCACCAGCAGCACAGGGAACACAGATACGCAGTATTTT. The gene calls are TRBV15 and TRBJ2-3, with a possible D match to TRBD1 (6 bases). CDR3 length: 14 residues. In germline, CDR1 is LNHNV, CDR2 YYDKDF (reference sequence).

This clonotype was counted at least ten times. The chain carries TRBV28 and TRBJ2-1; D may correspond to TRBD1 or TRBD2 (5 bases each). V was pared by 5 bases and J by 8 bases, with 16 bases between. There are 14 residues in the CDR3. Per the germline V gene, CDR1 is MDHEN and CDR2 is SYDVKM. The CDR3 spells CASSQPGPRDEQFF. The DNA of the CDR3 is TGTGCCAGCAGTCAGCCGGGACCCCGGGATGAGCAGTTCTTC.

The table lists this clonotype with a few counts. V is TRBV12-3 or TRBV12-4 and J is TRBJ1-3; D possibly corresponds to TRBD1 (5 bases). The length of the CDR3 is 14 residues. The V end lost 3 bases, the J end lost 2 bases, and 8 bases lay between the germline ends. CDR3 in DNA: TGTGCCAGCAGTTTGGGGGACGCTGGAAACACCATATATTTT. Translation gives CASSLGDAGNTIYF.

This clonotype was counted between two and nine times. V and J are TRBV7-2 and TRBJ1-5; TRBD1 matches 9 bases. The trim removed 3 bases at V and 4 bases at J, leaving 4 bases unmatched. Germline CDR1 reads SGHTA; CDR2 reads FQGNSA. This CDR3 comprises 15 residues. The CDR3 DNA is TGTGCCAGCAGCTTCGGGACAGGGTTAAATCAGCCCCAGCATTTT. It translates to CASSFGTGLNQPQHF.

The chain's CDR3 is CASSPLGETGANVLTF. CDR3 coding DNA: TGTGCCAGCAGCCCATTAGGGGAAACCGGGGCCAACGTCCTGACTTTC. The gene calls are TRBV5-6 and TRBJ2-6, with D possibly TRBD1 on 5 matching bases. V was shortened by 4 bases and J by 4 bases, with 15 bases between the two germline ends. Per the germline V gene, CDR1 is SGHDT and CDR2 is YYEEEE. The CDR3 loop spans 16 amino acids.

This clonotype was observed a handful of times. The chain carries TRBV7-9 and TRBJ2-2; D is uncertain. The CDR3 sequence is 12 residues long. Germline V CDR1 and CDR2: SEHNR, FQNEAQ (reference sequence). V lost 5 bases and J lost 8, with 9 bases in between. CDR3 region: CASSRFLGELFF. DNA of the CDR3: TGTGCCAGCAGCCGCTTTTTAGGGGAGCTGTTTTTT.

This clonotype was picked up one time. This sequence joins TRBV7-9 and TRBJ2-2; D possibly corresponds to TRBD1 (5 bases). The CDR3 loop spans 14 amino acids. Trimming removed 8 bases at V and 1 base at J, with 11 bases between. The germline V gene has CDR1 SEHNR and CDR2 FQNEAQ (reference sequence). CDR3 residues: CASAGSENTGELFF. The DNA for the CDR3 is TGTGCCAGCGCAGGGTCTGAGAACACCGGGGAGCTGTTTTTT.

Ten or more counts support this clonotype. The CDR3 loop is CASIRGGADGYTF. DNA of the CDR3: TGTGCCAGCATTAGAGGGGGCGCGGATGGCTACACCTTC. This sequence joins TRBV12-3 or TRBV12-4 and TRBJ1-2; TRBD1 aligns across 7 bases. The V gene end was trimmed by 7 bases and the J gene end by 6 bases; junction bases not matched to a gene: 8. The CDR3 is made up of 13 amino acids.

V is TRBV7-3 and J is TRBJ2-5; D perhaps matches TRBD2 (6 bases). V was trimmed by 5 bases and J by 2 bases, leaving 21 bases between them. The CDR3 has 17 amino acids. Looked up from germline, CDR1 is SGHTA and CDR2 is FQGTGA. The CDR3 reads CASSDRDSIPVQETQYF. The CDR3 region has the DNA TGTGCCAGCAGCGACCGGGACTCAATCCCCGTACAAGAGACCCAGTACTTC.

The DNA for the CDR3 is TGTGCCACCCTGGACCGCCTGAACACTGAAGCTTTCTTT. It is translated as CATLDRLNTEAFF. The genes are TRBV2 and TRBJ1-1; D is undetermined. Germline V lookup: CDR1 SNHLY, CDR2 FYNNEI. This CDR3 region has 13 residues. V dropped 10 bases and J dropped 0 bases, with 12 bases sitting between them.

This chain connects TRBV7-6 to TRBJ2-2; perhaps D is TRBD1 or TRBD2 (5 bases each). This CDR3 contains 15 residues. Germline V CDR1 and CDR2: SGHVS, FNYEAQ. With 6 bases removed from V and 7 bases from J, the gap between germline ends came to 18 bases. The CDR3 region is CASSQAMGVRGELFF. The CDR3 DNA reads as TGTGCCAGCAGTCAAGCTATGGGGGTTCGCGGGGAGCTGTTTTTT.

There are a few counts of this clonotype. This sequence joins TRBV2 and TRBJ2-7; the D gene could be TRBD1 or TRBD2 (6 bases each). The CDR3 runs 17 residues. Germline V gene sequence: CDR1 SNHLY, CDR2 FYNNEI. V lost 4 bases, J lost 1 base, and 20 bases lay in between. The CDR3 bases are TGTGCCAGCAGTGGAACTACTACTACAGGGACTTCCTACGAGCAGTACGTC. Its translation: CASSGTTTTGTSYEQYV.

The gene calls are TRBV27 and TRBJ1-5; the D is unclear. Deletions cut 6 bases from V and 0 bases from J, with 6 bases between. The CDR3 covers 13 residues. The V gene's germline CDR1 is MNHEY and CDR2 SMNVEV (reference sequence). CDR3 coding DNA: TGTGCCAGCAGCGAAAATAGCAATCAGCCCCAGCATTTT. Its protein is CASSENSNQPQHF.

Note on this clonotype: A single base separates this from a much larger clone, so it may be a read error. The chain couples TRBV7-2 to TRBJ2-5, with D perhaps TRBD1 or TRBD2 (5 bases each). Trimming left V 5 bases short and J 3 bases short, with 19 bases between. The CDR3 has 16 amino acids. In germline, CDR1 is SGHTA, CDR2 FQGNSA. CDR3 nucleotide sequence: TGTGCCAGCAGCCCAAACCCCTTTGGGGGTAAAGAGACCCAGTACTTC. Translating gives CASSPNPFGGKETQYF. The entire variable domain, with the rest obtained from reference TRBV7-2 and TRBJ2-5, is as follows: GAGVSQSPSNKVTEKGKDVELRCDPISGHTALYWYRQSLGQGLEFLIYFQGNSAPDKSGLPSDRFSAERTGGSVSTLTIQRTQQEDSAVYLCASSPNPFGGKETQYFGPGTRLLVL.

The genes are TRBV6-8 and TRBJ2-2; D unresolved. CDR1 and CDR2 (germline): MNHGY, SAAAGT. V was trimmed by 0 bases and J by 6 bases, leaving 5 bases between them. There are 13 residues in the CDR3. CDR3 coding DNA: TGTGCCAGCAGTTACTCGGCGGCCGGGGAGCTGTTTTTT. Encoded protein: CASSYSAAGELFF.

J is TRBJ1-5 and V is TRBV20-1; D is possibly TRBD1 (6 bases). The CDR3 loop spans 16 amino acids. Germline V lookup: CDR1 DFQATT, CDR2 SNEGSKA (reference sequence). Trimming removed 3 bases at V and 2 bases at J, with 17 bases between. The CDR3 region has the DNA TGCAGTGCTAGTAGGATAACAGGGACCGGCAATCAGCCCCAGCATTTT. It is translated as CSASRITGTGNQPQHF.

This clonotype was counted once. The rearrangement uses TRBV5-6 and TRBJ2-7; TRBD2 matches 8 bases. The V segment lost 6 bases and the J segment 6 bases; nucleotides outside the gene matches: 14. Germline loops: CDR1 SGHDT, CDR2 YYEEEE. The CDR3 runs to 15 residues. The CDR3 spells CASTRGGSPLVEQYV. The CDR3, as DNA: TGTGCCAGCACCCGGGGGGGTTCTCCCCTTGTCGAGCAGTACGTC.

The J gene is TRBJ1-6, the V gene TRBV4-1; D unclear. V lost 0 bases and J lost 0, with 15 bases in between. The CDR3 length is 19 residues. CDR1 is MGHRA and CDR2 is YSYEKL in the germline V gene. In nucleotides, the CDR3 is TGCGCCAGCAGCCAAGATCAGTGGCGCGGGAGCTCCTATAATTCACCCCTCCACTTT. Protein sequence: CASSQDQWRGSSYNSPLHF.

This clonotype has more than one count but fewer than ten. Written as DNA, the CDR3 is TGTGCCATCAGTAGCGAGCATGGACGGAGCTACGAGCAGTACGTC. Its protein is CAISSEHGRSYEQYV. V usage is TRBV10-3 and J usage is TRBJ2-7; D unresolved. The CDR3 covers 15 residues. V shed 5 bases and J shed 3 bases, with 17 bases lying between them. The germline V gene has CDR1 ENHRY and CDR2 SYGVKD.

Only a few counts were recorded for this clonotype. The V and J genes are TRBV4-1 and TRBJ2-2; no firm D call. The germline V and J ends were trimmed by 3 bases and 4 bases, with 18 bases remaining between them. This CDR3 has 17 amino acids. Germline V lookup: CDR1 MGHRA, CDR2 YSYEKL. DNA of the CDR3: TGCGCCAGCAGCCAGACTTCCCGGATACCCTTCACCGGGGAGCTGTTTTTT. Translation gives CASSQTSRIPFTGELFF.